This TCR beta chain was found in a study of human T cells and chemical hapten exposure (dated by TCRdb to the early 2020s). Describing the broader study: For sensitization, 2% DPC in acetone was applied to a roughly 2 cm by roughly 2 cm area of upper inner arm skin. Throughout the study period of 20 to 30 weeks, patients also received therapeutic DPC doses to the scalp every week. Patch testing was performed on the upper back with Finn chambers containing 0.01% DPC, and the patch tests were scored after 6 days according to International Contact Dermatitis Research Group standards. Most of the patients in the cohort were female, and the cohort covered alopecia areata with under or over 50% scalp involvement, alopecia totalis and alopecia universalis. Libraries were pooled for sequencing, and variation in per-sample TCR yields was attributed mainly to small differences in library volumes within the pool. In alopecia patients, the study followed how the peripheral blood TCR repertoire changed in vivo over primary and secondary sensitization to diphenylcyclopropenone (DPC), a hapten. Blood was sampled from patients pre-sensitization (week 0) and at 2, 6 and about 24 weeks after DPC sensitization. Blood for TCR sequencing was provided by twenty-nine alopecia patients at one to four time points (pre-sensitization, 2, 6 and 24 weeks).

With respect to this clonotype: Its antigen target is currently unknown. Per-base quality was not reported, and no clone a single base away is much larger than it.

The sample's time point label, in plain terms: pre-sensitization, week 0. The treatment or condition label corresponds to: therapeutic diphenylcyclopropenone sensitization with weekly scalp DPC. Blood at each patch-test visit was drawn before the patch test was applied. To be eligible, patients had to be aged 18 to 70, diagnosed with alopecia and judged suitable for DPC therapy, while pregnant patients were excluded. Total RNA was isolated from unfractionated whole blood collected in Tempus Blood RNA tubes. Receptors were amplified or captured by RACE. Sequencing took place on a NextSeq 500. During library preparation, unique molecular identifiers were attached to individual cDNA molecules so that TCRs could be counted in a quantitative, reproducible way. Each blood RNA sample was used to sequence both TCR alpha and TCR beta chains. Per the authors' processing: The median number of TCRs per sample was approximately 93,000, ranging from about 20,000 to 750,000. V, J and CDR3 annotation of the TCR reads was performed with the Decombinator software suite. To make PS versus PT1 abundance plots, every sample was subsampled to the same number of TCRs (28,000). Expanded TCRs were defined as absent before sensitization and observed at least eight times at the 2-week time point. Starting from the raw public reads, TCRdb applied fastp trimming at Q25, assembled clones with MiXCR and retained in-frame beta chains. Here each entry gathers all rows of one CDR3 protein and keeps the most common genes and DNA. It is TCRdb's table, rather than the study itself, that gives the V and J calls and clone size. In all, the sample holds about 270,000 distinct CDR3 sequences, and just under 8% of those were seen once. 0.9% to 1.5% of the sample belongs to the ten largest clones.

Broad study findings and their caveats: The number of PT1 expanded TCRs positively correlated with patch test score, significant at thresholds 8, 16 and 32 but not 4. No change with DPC sensitization was found in the number of TCRs above 1 in 1000 frequency, and no evidence of global repertoire structure alterations was found. All patients had alopecia, a presumed autoimmune disease, so their immune response might differ from that of healthy individuals. Repeated subsampling changed both the strength of the expansion versus patch-test correlation and the threshold at which the correlation became significant. Expanded TCRs formed significantly more large CDR3 similarity clusters than pre-sensitization or healthy control sets, consistent with antigen-driven responses.

The CDR3 contains 15 residues, cysteine and phenylalanine counted. The entry retains the CDR3 DNA only, 45 bases that are in frame from base 1. CDR1 MNHNY and CDR2 SVGAGI are derived from the germline V gene (reference sequence). Trimming leaves V shorter by 9 bases and J shorter by 3 bases, with the junction holding 5 bases beyond the gene matches. The specimen was whole blood, collected in connection with sensitization to the hapten diphenylcyclopropenone (DPC). This TCR came from a man younger than 35 with alopecia areata. Some clones in this sample may be carry-over from other donors' samples. Recombination linked TRBV6-6 to TRBJ2-2; a stretch of 12 junction bases matches TRBD2. For the CDR3, the sequence is CASLLAGGYTGELFF. The sequence in DNA is TGTGCCAGTTTACTAGCGGGGGGTTACACCGGGGAGCTGTTTTTT.